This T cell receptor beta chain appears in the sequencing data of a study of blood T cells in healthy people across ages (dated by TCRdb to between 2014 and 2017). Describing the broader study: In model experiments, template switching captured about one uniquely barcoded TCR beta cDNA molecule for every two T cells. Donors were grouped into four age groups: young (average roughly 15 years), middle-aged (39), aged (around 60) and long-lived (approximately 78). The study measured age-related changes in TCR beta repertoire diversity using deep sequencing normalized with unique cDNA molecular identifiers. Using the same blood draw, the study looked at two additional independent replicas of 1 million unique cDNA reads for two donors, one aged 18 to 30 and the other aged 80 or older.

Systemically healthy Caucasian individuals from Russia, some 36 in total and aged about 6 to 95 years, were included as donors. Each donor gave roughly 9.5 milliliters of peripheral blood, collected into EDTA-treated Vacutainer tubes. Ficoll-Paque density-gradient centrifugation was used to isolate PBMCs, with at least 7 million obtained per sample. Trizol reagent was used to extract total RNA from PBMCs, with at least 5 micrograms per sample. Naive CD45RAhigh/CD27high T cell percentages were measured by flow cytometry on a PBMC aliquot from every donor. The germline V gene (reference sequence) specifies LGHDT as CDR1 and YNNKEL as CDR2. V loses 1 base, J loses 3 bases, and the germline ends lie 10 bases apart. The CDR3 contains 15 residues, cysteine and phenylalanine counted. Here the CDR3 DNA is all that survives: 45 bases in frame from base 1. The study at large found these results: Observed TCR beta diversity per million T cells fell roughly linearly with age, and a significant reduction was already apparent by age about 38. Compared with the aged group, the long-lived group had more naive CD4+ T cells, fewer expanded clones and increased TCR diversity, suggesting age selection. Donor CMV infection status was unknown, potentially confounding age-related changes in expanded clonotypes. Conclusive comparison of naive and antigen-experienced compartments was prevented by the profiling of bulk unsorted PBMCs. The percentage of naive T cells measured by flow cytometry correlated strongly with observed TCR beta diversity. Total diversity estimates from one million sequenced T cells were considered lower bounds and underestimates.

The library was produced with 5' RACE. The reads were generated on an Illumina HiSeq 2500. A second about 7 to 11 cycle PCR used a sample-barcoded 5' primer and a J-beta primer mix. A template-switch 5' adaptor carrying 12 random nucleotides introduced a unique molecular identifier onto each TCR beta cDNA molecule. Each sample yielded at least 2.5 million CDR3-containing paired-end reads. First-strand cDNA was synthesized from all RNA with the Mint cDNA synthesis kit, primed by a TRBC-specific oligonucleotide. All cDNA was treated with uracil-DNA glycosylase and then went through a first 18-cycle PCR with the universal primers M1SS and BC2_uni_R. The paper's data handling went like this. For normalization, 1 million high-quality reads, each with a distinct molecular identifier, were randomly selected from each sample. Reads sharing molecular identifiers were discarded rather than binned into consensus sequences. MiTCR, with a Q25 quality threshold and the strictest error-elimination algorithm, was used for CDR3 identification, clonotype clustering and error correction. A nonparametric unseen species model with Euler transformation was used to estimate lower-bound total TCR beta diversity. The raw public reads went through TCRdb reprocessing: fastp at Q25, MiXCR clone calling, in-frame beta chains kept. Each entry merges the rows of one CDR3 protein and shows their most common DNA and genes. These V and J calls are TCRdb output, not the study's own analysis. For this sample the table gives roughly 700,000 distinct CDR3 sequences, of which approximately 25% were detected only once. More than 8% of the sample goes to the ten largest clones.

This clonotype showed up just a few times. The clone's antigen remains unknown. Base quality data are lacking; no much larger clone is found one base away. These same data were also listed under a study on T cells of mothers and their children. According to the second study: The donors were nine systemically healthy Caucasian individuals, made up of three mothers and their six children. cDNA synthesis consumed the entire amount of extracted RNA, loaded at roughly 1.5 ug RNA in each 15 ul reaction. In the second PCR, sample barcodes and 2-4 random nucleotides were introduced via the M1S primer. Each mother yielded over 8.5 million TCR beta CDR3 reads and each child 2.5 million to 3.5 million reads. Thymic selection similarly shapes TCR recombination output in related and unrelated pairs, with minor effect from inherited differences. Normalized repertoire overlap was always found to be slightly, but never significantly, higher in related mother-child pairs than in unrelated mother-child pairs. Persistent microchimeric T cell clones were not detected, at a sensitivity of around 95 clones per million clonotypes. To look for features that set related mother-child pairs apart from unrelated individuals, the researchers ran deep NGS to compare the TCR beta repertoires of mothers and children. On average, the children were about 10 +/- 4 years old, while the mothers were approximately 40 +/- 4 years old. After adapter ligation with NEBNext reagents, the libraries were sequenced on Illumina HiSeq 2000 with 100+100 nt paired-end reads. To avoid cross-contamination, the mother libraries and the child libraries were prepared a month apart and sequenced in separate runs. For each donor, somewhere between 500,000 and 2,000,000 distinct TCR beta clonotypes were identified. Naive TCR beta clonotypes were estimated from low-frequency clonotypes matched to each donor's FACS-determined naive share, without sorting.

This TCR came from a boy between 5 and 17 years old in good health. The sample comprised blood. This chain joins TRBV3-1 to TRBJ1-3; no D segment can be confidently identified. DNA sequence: TGTGCCAGCAGCCAAGTATTGGCAGATGGAAACACCATATATTTT. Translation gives CASSQVLADGNTIYF.